These T cell receptor beta chains were read from a single sample in a study of cytomegalovirus exposure and HLA in healthy donors. Here immunoSEQ multiplex PCR was the method, and the copy in TCRdb shows in-frame clones only, minus some. Altogether 90,000 or so clones are present, 69% being singletons, with the ten largest covering roughly 2.6%. Sequencing was done on a sample of PBMCs. The origin of the receptors is a man aged 45 to 65 in good health and CMV-seronegative. The CDR3 runs from the conserved cysteine through the conserved F or W. D genes are given only for firm matches. Clone size is not always given. Where it is, it says once, few, many or a class for expanded clones.

clone size: -; J gene: TRBJ2-3; V gene: TRBV5-1; D gene: -; CDR3 DNA: TGCGCCAGCAGCTTGGATAGGACAGTGTTGGAAAATACGCAGTATTTT; CDR3 protein: CASSLDRTVLENTQYF
clone size: -; J gene: TRBJ1-2; V gene: TRBV2; D gene: -; CDR3 DNA: TGTGCCAGCCGATTCTCCACCGGGACTAAGAACTATGGCTACACCTTC; CDR3 protein: CASRFSTGTKNYGYTF
clone size: -; J gene: TRBJ1-2; V gene: TRBV5-1; D gene: -; CDR3 DNA: TGCGCCAGCAGCGCTACAGAGCCTCGCGCCTATGGCTACACCTTC; CDR3 protein: CASSATEPRAYGYTF
clone size: -; J gene: TRBJ2-3; V gene: TRBV7-3; D gene: -; CDR3 DNA: TGTGCCAGCAGCCCTGGAGGAGATACGCAGTATTTT; CDR3 protein: CASSPGGDTQYF
clone size: -; J gene: TRBJ2-1; V gene: TRBV27; D gene: TRBD2; CDR3 DNA: TGTGCCAGCAGCCGTAGCGGGAGGTACAATGAGCAGTTCTTC; CDR3 protein: CASSRSGRYNEQFF
clone size: -; J gene: TRBJ2-2; V gene: TRBV7-2; D gene: -; CDR3 DNA: TGTGCCAGCAGACGGACACCTGCGAACACCGGGGAGCTGTTTTTT; CDR3 protein: CASRRTPANTGELFF
clone size: few; J gene: TRBJ1-4; V gene: TRBV7-2; D gene: TRBD1; CDR3 DNA: TGTGCCAGCAGCCCGAGGACAGGCGGTTTAAAACTGTTTTTT; CDR3 protein: CASSPRTGGLKLFF
clone size: -; J gene: TRBJ2-1; V gene: TRBV2; D gene: TRBD2; CDR3 DNA: TGTGCCAGCAGATTGCTAGCGGGGGGGCCGTTTGAGCAGTTCTTC; CDR3 protein: CASRLLAGGPFEQFF
clone size: -; J gene: TRBJ1-1; V gene: TRBV7-2; D gene: TRBD1; CDR3 DNA: TGTGCCAGCTCGCAGGGGGCGGGAACTGAAGCTTTCTTT; CDR3 protein: CASSQGAGTEAFF
clone size: -; J gene: TRBJ2-7; V gene: TRBV7-9; D gene: -; CDR3 DNA: TGTGCCAGCAGCTTGGACACCGTCGAGCAGTACTTC; CDR3 protein: CASSLDTVEQYF
clone size: -; J gene: TRBJ1-1; V gene: TRBV5-1; D gene: -; CDR3 DNA: TGCGCCAGCAGCTTGGCTCCTAGACAGGTCCACACTGAAGCTTTCTTT; CDR3 protein: CASSLAPRQVHTEAFF
clone size: -; J gene: TRBJ2-2; V gene: TRBV18; D gene: -; CDR3 DNA: TGTGCCAGCTTGCGGGGAACCCCTGGAGGGGAGCTGTTTTTT; CDR3 protein: CASLRGTPGGELFF
clone size: once; J gene: TRBJ1-2; V gene: TRBV29-1; D gene: TRBD1; CDR3 DNA: TGCAGCGTTGTCGGACAGGGGAACTATGGCTACACCTTC; CDR3 protein: CSVVGQGNYGYTF
clone size: -; J gene: TRBJ2-1; V gene: TRBV6-5; D gene: TRBD2; CDR3 DNA: TGTGCCAGCAGTTACTCGAATTGGGGGGGCTACAATGAGCAGTTCTTC; CDR3 protein: CASSYSNWGGYNEQFF
clone size: -; J gene: TRBJ1-1; V gene: TRBV2; D gene: TRBD1; CDR3 DNA: TGTGCCAGCAGTCCCGGGACAGGGGTCTGGGCTTTCTTT; CDR3 protein: CASSPGTGVWAFF